Following are 9 T cell receptor beta chains from one sample sequenced in a study of blood T cell repertoires in COVID-19. Assay used: immunoSEQ multiplex PCR; TCRdb lists only in-frame clones, some missing. The sample has 200,000 or so clones; more than 80% are singletons. The sequenced material came from peripheral blood. These receptors all come from a man in his thirties or forties with COVID-19, enrolled during active disease.

This clone was seen a handful of times. The rearrangement links TRBV28 to TRBJ2-7; 7 nucleotides line up with TRBD1. The V gene end was trimmed by 2 bases and the J gene end by 5 bases; junction bases not matched to a gene: 6. The CDR3 consists of 14 residues. The germline V gene encodes CDR1 MDHEN and CDR2 SYDVKM. CDR3 sequence: CASSLARGRNEQYF. The CDR3 DNA is TGTGCCAGCAGTTTAGCCAGGGGGAGAAACGAGCAGTACTTC.

The J gene is TRBJ2-1, the V gene TRBV7-9, with D unclear. V was clipped by 7 bases and J by 5 bases, with 6 bases between them. This CDR3 is built from 11 residues. Per germline, CDR1 SEHNR and CDR2 FQNEAQ (reference sequence). CDR3 in DNA: TGTGCCAGCACCGTTAACAATGAGCAGTTCTTC. It specifies CASTVNNEQFF.

The sample holds one count of this clone. The chain recombines TRBV7-6 with TRBJ1-6, with D uncertain. Trimming left V 1 base short and J 6 bases short, with 10 bases between. The germline CDR1 and CDR2 sequences are SGHVS and FNYEAQ. CDR3 length equals 15 residues. CDR3 in DNA: TGTGCCAGCAGCTTAGGTCGAGGGTTTAATTCACCCCTCCACTTT. Translation gives CASSLGRGFNSPLHF.

This chain uses TRBV6-5 with TRBJ2-7; a possible D gene is TRBD2 (6 bases). Trimming cost V 5 bases and J 2 bases, with 16 bases left between them. CDR3 length: 15 amino acids. Germline V gene sequence: CDR1 MNHEY, CDR2 SVGAGI. The CDR3 loop reads CASSPEEGFPYEQYF. CDR3 nucleotide sequence: TGTGCCAGCAGTCCGGAGGAGGGCTTTCCCTACGAGCAGTACTTC.

This chain links TRBV27 with TRBJ2-7, with D possibly being TRBD1 (6 bases). Deletions cut 5 bases from V and 5 bases from J, with 16 bases between. Looked up from germline, CDR1 is MNHEY and CDR2 is SMNVEV (reference sequence). CDR3 length equals 14 residues. CDR3 sequence (DNA): TGTGCCAGCAGTCTACAGGGTCTGAGTCACGAGCAGTACTTC. Translated: CASSLQGLSHEQYF.

The rearrangement links TRBV4-3 to TRBJ1-2; 7 bases agree with TRBD1. CDR3 length: 14 amino acids. CDR1 LGHNA and CDR2 YSLEER come from the germline V gene. V was clipped by 4 bases and J by 8 bases; unmatched bases: 10. The CDR3 loop is CASSPDRSSGGYTF. In DNA form, the CDR3 reads TGCGCCAGCAGCCCGGACAGGTCCTCGGGGGGCTACACCTTC.

This clone appeared once. This rearrangement joins TRBV13 to TRBJ2-7; 11 positions agree with TRBD1. Germline V gene lookup returns CDR1 PRHDT and CDR2 FYEKMQ (reference sequence). CDR3 length: 15 amino acids. J lost 5 bases, V lost 5 bases, and 8 bases had no gene match. The CDR3 protein is CASSGQGAGRNEQYF. In DNA form, the CDR3 reads TGTGCCAGCAGCGGACAGGGGGCCGGCAGGAACGAGCAGTACTTC. The entire variable domain, with the rest obtained from reference TRBV13 and TRBJ2-7, is as follows: AAGVIQSPRHLIKEKRETATLKCYPIPRHDTVYWYQQGPGQDPQFLISFYEKMQSDKGSIPDRFSAQQFSDYHSELNMSSLELGDSALYFCASSGQGAGRNEQYFGPGTRLTVT.

The chain carries TRBV2 and TRBJ2-7, with D possibly TRBD2 on 5 matching bases. This CDR3 comprises 14 residues. Looked up from germline, CDR1 is SNHLY and CDR2 is FYNNEI. V was pared by 8 bases and J by 6 bases, with 20 bases between. This chain's CDR3 is CASGRLLAVPEQYF. DNA for the CDR3: TGTGCCAGCGGAAGGTTGCTAGCAGTCCCCGAGCAGTACTTC.

This chain joins TRBV11-3 and TRBJ2-7; maybe TRBD1 (6 bases). This CDR3 contains 13 residues. The V and J ends lost 3 bases and 2 bases respectively, with 8 bases between them. CDR1 is SGHNT and CDR2 is YENEEA in the germline V gene. The CDR3, as DNA: TGTGCCAGCAGCTTCGGGACAACCTACGAGCAGTACTTC. Amino acids: CASSFGTTYEQYF.